This T cell receptor beta chain was identified in a study of graft-versus-host responses after intestinal transplantation. Study summary: Transplantation in recipients was multivisceral, liver-intestinal, or isolated intestinal. Once they had received anti-thymocyte globulin induction, all recipients took tacrolimus and steroids for around three years.

This table comes from immunoSEQ multiplex PCR, and its TCRdb copy is limited to in-frame clones, with some not included. The sample records more than 65,000 clones, around nine tenths being singletons. Concerning this clone itself: The antigen is unknown.

Study-wide findings and caveats: When patients had graft-donor T cell macrochimerism, their allografts held high graft-versus-host to host-versus-graft clonal ratios. GvH clones turned up in recipient marrow; some had shown up first in ileum or blood.

The CDR3 runs to 15 residues. Losses at the gene ends were 4 bases for V and 6 bases for J; bases not matched to a gene: 6. Germline loops: CDR1 SGHVS, CDR2 FQNEAQ. The J gene is TRBJ1-6, the V gene TRBV7-8; TRBD1 matches at 7 bases. This receptor was taken from a human donor who received an intestinal transplant. The material was unstimulated CD4+ T cells sorted from spleen or lymph node cells, obtained before intestinal transplant. CDR3 protein: CASSSIQGFNSPLHF. CDR3 bases: TGTGCCAGCAGCTCAATACAGGGGTTTAATTCACCCCTCCACTTT.